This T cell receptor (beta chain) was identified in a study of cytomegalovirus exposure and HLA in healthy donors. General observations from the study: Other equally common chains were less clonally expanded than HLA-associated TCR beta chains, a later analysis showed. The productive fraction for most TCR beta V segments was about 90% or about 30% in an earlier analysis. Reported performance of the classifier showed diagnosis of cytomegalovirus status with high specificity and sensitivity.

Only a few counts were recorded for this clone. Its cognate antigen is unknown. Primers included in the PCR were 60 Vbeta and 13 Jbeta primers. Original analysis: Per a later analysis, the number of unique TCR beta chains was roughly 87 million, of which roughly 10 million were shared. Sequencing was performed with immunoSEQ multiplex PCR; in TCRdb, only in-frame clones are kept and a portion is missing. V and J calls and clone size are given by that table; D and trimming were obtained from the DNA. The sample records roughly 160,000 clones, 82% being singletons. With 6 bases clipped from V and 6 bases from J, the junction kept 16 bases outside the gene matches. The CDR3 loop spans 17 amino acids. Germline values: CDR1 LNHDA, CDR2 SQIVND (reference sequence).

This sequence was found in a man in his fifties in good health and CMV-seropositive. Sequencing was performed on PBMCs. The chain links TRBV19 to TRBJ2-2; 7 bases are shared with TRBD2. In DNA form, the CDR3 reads TGTGCCAGTAGGGGCCCCCGGGGGGAGTCCACCGCCGGGGAGCTGTTTTTT. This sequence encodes CASRGPRGESTAGELFF.